This T cell receptor beta chain was sequenced for a study of blood T cell repertoires in COVID-19. Across the whole study: Whether acute or convalescent, the COVID-19 samples came from the United States, Italy and Spain. Sources were T cells, B-cell-depleted T cells, or PBMCs; the material itself was cDNA or gDNA.

CDR1 SGHRS and CDR2 YFSETQ come from the germline V gene. Trimming removed 6 bases from V and 5 bases from J; junction bases left unmatched: 7. This CDR3 has 14 amino acids. As handled by the study authors: Estimation of nucleated cell counts was performed using reference gene primer amplification. The method was immunoSEQ multiplex PCR; TCRdb's version includes in-frame clones alone and lacks a portion of them. V, J and clone size reflect that table, while D and trimming were determined from the DNA. The sample holds 400,000 to 500,000 clones, about nine tenths seen once. This receptor was identified in a woman between 25 and 40 years old with active or convalescent COVID-19. The V and J genes are TRBV5-1 and TRBJ1-4; 7 bases match TRBD1. The sequencing input was peripheral blood. In DNA form, the CDR3 reads TGCGCCAGCACTTCCGGGACAGAGAATGAAAAACTGTTTTTT. Translated, it gives CASTSGTENEKLFF.